The 6 T cell receptor beta chains listed next were all sequenced from one sample in a study of metastatic and nonmetastatic thyroid tumors. None of the patients had undergone any treatment ahead of thyroid surgery. TCRdb used MiXCR to call clones anew from the PCR reads. The repertoire holds around 70,000 clones, about 17% seen once, with roughly 13% in the top ten. Sequencing was carried out using blood. These receptors all stem from a female donor with papillary thyroid cancer or a benign thyroid nodule (not recorded which). Some clones in this sample may be carry-over from other donors' samples.

This clone was counted at least ten times. The chain employs TRBV3-1 and TRBJ2-1; 11 bases line up with TRBD2. The CDR3 spans 17 residues. J lost 6 bases, V lost 3 bases, and 10 bases had no gene match. Germline V CDR1 and CDR2: LGHDT, YNNKEL (reference sequence). CDR3 coding DNA: TGTGCCAGCAGCCATCTAGTATTAGCGGGAGGGATCAATGAGCAGTTCTTC. Amino acids: CASSHLVLAGGINEQFF.

This clone has a count of ten or more. This may stem from a read error, because a much larger clone lies one nucleotide away. The chain couples TRBV4-1 to TRBJ2-1; D is possibly TRBD2 (7 bases). V lost 3 bases and J 12 bases, leaving 27 bases between the germline ends. CDR1 and CDR2 (germline): MGHRA, YSYEKL. The CDR3 sequence is 17 residues long. CDR3 nucleotide sequence: TGCGCCAGCAGCCATTACCTCGGGGGGCGAATTGGTGATGGGCAGTTCTTC. This sequence encodes CASSHYLGGRIGDGQFF.

This clone was recorded many times. This chain uses TRBV6-1 with TRBJ2-5, with TRBD1 as a possible D gene (5 bases). The V gene lost 7 bases and the J gene lost 2 bases, with 14 bases spanning the gap. The length of the CDR3 is 14 residues. Germline CDR1 is MNHNS and CDR2 is SASEGT. CDR3 sequence: CASKRTYLQETQYF. The CDR3 coding sequence is TGTGCCAGCAAAAGGACATACCTTCAAGAGACCCAGTACTTC.

This clone was seen many times. The rearrangement links TRBV7-8 to TRBJ2-7; D may be TRBD2 (6 bases). V was pared by 10 bases and J by 7 bases, with 20 bases between. Looked up from germline, CDR1 is SGHVS and CDR2 is FQNEAQ. The length of the CDR3 is 13 residues. CDR3 sequence reads: CATGEERVREQYF. The CDR3 coding sequence is TGTGCCACCGGGGAGGAGAGGGTTAGAGAGCAGTACTTC.

This clone was counted many times. This chain connects TRBV12-3 or TRBV12-4 to TRBJ2-1; 10 bases match TRBD2. Germline trimming cut 3 bases from V and 6 bases from J; bases unmatched to any gene: 2. This CDR3 has 14 amino acids. The CDR3 DNA is TGTGCCAGCAGTTTGGCTAGCGGGAGCAATGAGCAGTTCTTC. Translating gives CASSLASGSNEQFF.

This clone was found a few times. The chain carries TRBV12-3 or TRBV12-4 and TRBJ2-1; D is uncertain. The CDR3 has 9 amino acids. The V end was cut by 8 bases, the J end by 12 bases, with 8 bases between. This chain's CDR3 is CASGIAQFF. The CDR3 region has the DNA TGTGCCAGCGGTATTGCGCAGTTCTTC.